Each of the 21 T cell receptor beta chains below was sequenced from the same sample in a study of T cells after yellow fever vaccination. TCRdb re-analysed the 5' RACE reads in MiXCR, keeping a single row per CDR3 protein. This repertoire shows around 600,000 distinct CDR3 sequences, around 12% found once; its top ten account for 14% to 15%. Sample: PBMCs, taken on the day of the yellow fever booster vaccination. Receptors originate from a man aged 25 to 40 who received the YFV17D yellow fever vaccine.

V is TRBV23-1 and J is TRBJ2-5; D remains ambiguous. TRBV23-1 falls under the ORF class, with uncertain function. Trimming removed 4 bases from V and 3 bases from J, with 15 bases in between. The CDR3 covers 15 residues. The CDR3 protein is CASSLTPAWEETQYF. The CDR3 DNA is TGCGCCAGCAGTCTGACGCCGGCGTGGGAAGAGACCCAGTACTTC.

The chain uses TRBV7-2 and TRBJ2-1; D is possibly TRBD1 (5 bases). Trimming removed 3 bases from V and 1 base from J, with 16 bases in between. CDR1 is SGHTA, CDR2 FQGNSA, per germline. There are 17 residues in the CDR3. CDR3 amino acids: CASSFPLMGPSYNEQFF. In DNA form, the CDR3 reads TGTGCCAGCAGCTTCCCCCTTATGGGGCCGTCCTACAATGAGCAGTTCTTC.

The CDR3 reads CASSLKKPLHF. The DNA of the CDR3 is TGTGCCAGCAGTTTAAAAAAACCCCTCCACTTT. This chain links TRBV28 with TRBJ1-6, with D hard to call. The CDR3 extends over 11 amino acids. Germline V gene data show CDR1 as MDHEN and CDR2 as SYDVKM. The V gene lost 2 bases and the J gene lost 12 bases, with 5 bases spanning the gap. The full variable domain, rest sourced from reference TRBV28 and TRBJ1-6, is DVKVTQSSRYLVKRTGEKVFLECVQDMDHENMFWYRQDPGLGLRLIYFSYDVKMKEKGDIPEGYSVSREKKERFSLILESASTNQTSMYLCASSLKKPLHFGNGTRLTVT.

Ten or more counts support this clonotype. The chain has TRBV5-1 and TRBJ2-1; D is uncertain. Germline CDR1 and CDR2: SGHRS and YFSETQ. The CDR3 is 14 residues long. V gave up 3 bases and J gave up 3 bases, with 10 bases separating them. This CDR3 reads CASSSVSLYNEQFF. CDR3 sequence (DNA): TGCGCCAGCAGCTCCGTATCCCTCTACAATGAGCAGTTCTTC.

J is TRBJ2-2 and V is TRBV6-1; 8 bases map to TRBD1. The length of the CDR3 is 18 residues. The V segment lost 5 bases and the J segment 6 bases; nucleotides outside the gene matches: 17. Germline V gives CDR1 MNHNS, CDR2 SASEGT. Written as DNA, the CDR3 is TGTGCCAGCAGTCCTATCTGGGGGACAGGCTTTTCCGCCGGGGAGCTGTTTTTT. Its translation is CASSPIWGTGFSAGELFF.

This clonotype turned up a few times. The chain is built from TRBV24-1 and TRBJ2-1; 8 bases agree with TRBD2. The germline CDR1 and CDR2 sequences are KGHDR and SFDVKD. The J segment lost 5 bases and the V segment lost 7 bases, leaving 3 bases of the junction unmatched. The CDR3 covers 13 residues. CDR3 protein: CATRRGRNNEQFF. The DNA for the CDR3 is TGTGCCACCAGACGCGGGAGGAACAATGAGCAGTTCTTC.

This clonotype has just a few counts. The J gene is TRBJ2-1, the V gene TRBV7-3; D unclear. CDR1 and CDR2 (germline): SGHTA, FQGTGA. The V and J ends lost 2 bases and 12 bases respectively, with 17 bases between them. This CDR3 is 14 amino acids long. Here the CDR3 reads CASSLGPFDSGQFF. The CDR3 DNA follows: TGTGCCAGCAGCTTAGGGCCGTTCGACTCTGGGCAGTTCTTC.

CDR3 nucleotide sequence: TGTGCCAGCAGCTTGAGACGGCAGACCCAGTACTTC. This gives the protein CASSLRRQTQYF. V is TRBV7-9 and J is TRBJ2-5; no clear D. The CDR3 sequence is 12 residues long. Germline assignment: CDR1 SEHNR and CDR2 FQNEAQ (reference sequence). Trimming took 3 bases from V and 6 from J, leaving 8 bases between them.

This clonotype has a handful of counts. Mismatch with germline at one junction end may stem from a read error. This sequence joins TRBV2 and TRBJ2-3; 7 nucleotides line up with TRBD2. The CDR3 has 14 residues. Germline-derived CDR1 and CDR2 are SNHLY and FYNNEI. The CDR3 DNA is TGTGCCAGCAGCGAAGTCGGGGGGACAGATACGCAGTATTTT. Amino acids: CASSEVGGTDTQYF.

This clonotype was counted a few times. The CDR3 loop is CSASLLSGSIHEQYF. As DNA, the CDR3 is TGCAGTGCCAGTCTCCTCAGCGGGAGTATCCACGAGCAGTACTTC. The V call is TRBV20-1, the J call TRBJ2-7, with TRBD2 matching 8 bases. The V gene's germline CDR1 is DFQATT and CDR2 SNEGSKA (reference sequence). With V trimmed by 6 bases and J by 5 bases, 15 bases remained unmatched. This CDR3 region has 15 residues.

This clonotype was found a few times. This chain connects TRBV3-1 to TRBJ2-7, with D perhaps TRBD2 (6 bases). Germline V gene data show CDR1 as LGHDT and CDR2 as YNNKEL (reference sequence). CDR3 length equals 14 residues. Trimming left V 3 bases short and J 4 bases short, with 13 bases between. This CDR3 is CASSQTGLDYEQYF. In DNA, the CDR3 is TGTGCCAGCAGCCAGACGGGACTCGATTACGAGCAGTACTTC.

V usage is TRBV19 and J usage is TRBJ2-1; possibly TRBD1 or TRBD2 for D (5 bases each). This CDR3 spans 15 amino acids. The V gene lost 3 bases and the J gene lost 4 bases, with 13 bases spanning the gap. The V gene's germline CDR1 is LNHDA and CDR2 SQIVND (reference sequence). The CDR3 coding sequence is TGTGCCAGTAGTATTCGGGGCGGAGAATACAATGAGCAGTTCTTC. This encodes CASSIRGGEYNEQFF. Variable domain in full (rest from reference TRBV19 and TRBJ2-1): DGGITQSPKYLFRKEGQNVTLSCEQNLNHDAMYWYRQDPGQGLRLIYYSQIVNDFQKGDIAEGYSVSREKKESFPLTVTSAQKNPTAFYLCASSIRGGEYNEQFFGPGTRLTVL.

J is TRBJ1-5 and V is TRBV6-1, with TRBD1 identical over 12 bases. With V trimmed by 6 bases and J by 7 bases, 7 bases remained unmatched. The CDR3 is 15 amino acids. The germline CDR1 and CDR2 sequences are MNHNS and SASEGT. The CDR3 protein is CASRSGTGGVQPQHF. The CDR3 bases are TGTGCCAGCAGATCCGGGACAGGGGGCGTCCAGCCCCAGCATTTT.

The chain carries TRBV19 and TRBJ2-4; D possibly corresponds to TRBD2 (7 bases). V was clipped by 3 bases and J by 6 bases, with 15 bases between them. This CDR3 comprises 15 residues. Per germline, CDR1 LNHDA and CDR2 SQIVND (reference sequence). DNA for the CDR3: TGTGCCAGTAGTATCGGGGGGCGAGGTCGAAACATTCAGTACTTC. This translates into CASSIGGRGRNIQYF.

This clonotype was observed a handful of times. The V call is TRBV29-1, the J call TRBJ2-1; possibly TRBD2 for D (7 bases). V gave up 4 bases and J gave up 7 bases, with 17 bases separating them. This CDR3 has 14 amino acids. Germline assignment: CDR1 SQVTM and CDR2 ANQGSEA. DNA of the CDR3: TGCAGCGTTGTGGGGGGGGGGCGCCGGAATGAGCAGTTCTTC. This gives the protein CSVVGGGRRNEQFF.

This clonotype was observed a few times. The genes are TRBV5-6 and TRBJ2-7, with 9 nucleotides matching TRBD1. Germline assignment: CDR1 SGHDT and CDR2 YYEEEE. CDR3 length equals 17 residues. Trimming removed 4 bases from V and 6 bases from J; junction bases left unmatched: 17. CDR3 sequence: CASSASGTGPLAVEQYF. For the CDR3, the DNA is TGTGCCAGCAGCGCCTCCGGGACAGGGCCTCTAGCGGTCGAGCAGTACTTC. The whole variable domain, remainder taken from reference TRBV5-6 and TRBJ2-7, is DAGVTQSPTHLIKTRGQQVTLRCSPKSGHDTVSWYQQALGQGPQFIFQYYEEEERQRGNFPDRFSGHQFPNYSSELNVNALLLGDSALYLCASSASGTGPLAVEQYFGPGTRLTVT.

The J gene is TRBJ2-1, the V gene TRBV5-4, with TRBD2 matching over 12 bases. This CDR3 comprises 18 residues. Trimming cost V 2 bases and J 7 bases; bases outside gene matches: 13. Germline-derived CDR1 and CDR2 are SGHNT and YYREEE (reference sequence). The CDR3 here is CASSLGSLGLAGLNEQFF. DNA of the CDR3: TGTGCCAGCAGCTTAGGCAGTCTGGGACTAGCGGGCCTAAATGAGCAGTTCTTC.

This clonotype came up a few times. The chain uses TRBV20-1 and TRBJ2-1; 8 bases align to TRBD2. The CDR3 has 15 amino acids. V gave up 3 bases and J gave up 3 bases; unmatched junction bases: 7. Looked up from germline, CDR1 is DFQATT and CDR2 is SNEGSKA (reference sequence). The CDR3 reads CSARTLADLYNEQFF. The CDR3 nucleotides read TGCAGTGCTAGGACACTAGCGGACCTCTACAATGAGCAGTTCTTC.

This clonotype was counted a few times. The chain carries TRBV11-2 and TRBJ2-1; 7 bases map to TRBD1. The CDR3 totals 14 residues. V was pared by 3 bases and J by 6 bases, with 5 bases of the junction left unmatched. The germline V gene encodes CDR1 SGHAT and CDR2 FQNNGV. CDR3: CASSLNQGVNEQFF. The CDR3 DNA is TGTGCCAGCAGCTTGAACCAGGGGGTCAATGAGCAGTTCTTC. The variable domain in full, with the rest retrieved from reference TRBV11-2 and TRBJ2-1, is EAGVAQSPRYKIIEKRQSVAFWCNPISGHATLYWYQQILGQGPKLLIQFQNNGVVDDSQLPKDRFSAERLKGVDSTLKIQPAKLEDSAVYLCASSLNQGVNEQFFGPGTRLTVL.

The chain combines TRBV6-5 with TRBJ2-7, with a weak D call TRBD2 (5 bases). The CDR3 loop spans 14 amino acids. Per the germline V gene, CDR1 is MNHEY and CDR2 is SVGAGI. Between the trimmed V and J ends, which lost 4 bases and 3 bases, there was a span of 13 bases. The CDR3 is CASSSTRLSYEQYF. In DNA, the CDR3 is TGTGCCAGCAGTTCCACGAGACTAAGCTACGAGCAGTACTTC.

This clonotype was counted only a few times. The chain recombines TRBV6-2 or TRBV6-3 with TRBJ2-7; 12 bases are shared with TRBD2. The CDR3 is 16 amino acids. Trimming at V came to 7 bases and at J to 0 bases, leaving 7 bases not matched to a gene. Germline lookup yields CDR1 MNHEY and CDR2 SVGEGT. The CDR3 DNA is TGTGCCAGCAATTTCGGACTAGCGGGACACTCCTACGAGCAGTACTTC. It is translated as CASNFGLAGHSYEQYF.